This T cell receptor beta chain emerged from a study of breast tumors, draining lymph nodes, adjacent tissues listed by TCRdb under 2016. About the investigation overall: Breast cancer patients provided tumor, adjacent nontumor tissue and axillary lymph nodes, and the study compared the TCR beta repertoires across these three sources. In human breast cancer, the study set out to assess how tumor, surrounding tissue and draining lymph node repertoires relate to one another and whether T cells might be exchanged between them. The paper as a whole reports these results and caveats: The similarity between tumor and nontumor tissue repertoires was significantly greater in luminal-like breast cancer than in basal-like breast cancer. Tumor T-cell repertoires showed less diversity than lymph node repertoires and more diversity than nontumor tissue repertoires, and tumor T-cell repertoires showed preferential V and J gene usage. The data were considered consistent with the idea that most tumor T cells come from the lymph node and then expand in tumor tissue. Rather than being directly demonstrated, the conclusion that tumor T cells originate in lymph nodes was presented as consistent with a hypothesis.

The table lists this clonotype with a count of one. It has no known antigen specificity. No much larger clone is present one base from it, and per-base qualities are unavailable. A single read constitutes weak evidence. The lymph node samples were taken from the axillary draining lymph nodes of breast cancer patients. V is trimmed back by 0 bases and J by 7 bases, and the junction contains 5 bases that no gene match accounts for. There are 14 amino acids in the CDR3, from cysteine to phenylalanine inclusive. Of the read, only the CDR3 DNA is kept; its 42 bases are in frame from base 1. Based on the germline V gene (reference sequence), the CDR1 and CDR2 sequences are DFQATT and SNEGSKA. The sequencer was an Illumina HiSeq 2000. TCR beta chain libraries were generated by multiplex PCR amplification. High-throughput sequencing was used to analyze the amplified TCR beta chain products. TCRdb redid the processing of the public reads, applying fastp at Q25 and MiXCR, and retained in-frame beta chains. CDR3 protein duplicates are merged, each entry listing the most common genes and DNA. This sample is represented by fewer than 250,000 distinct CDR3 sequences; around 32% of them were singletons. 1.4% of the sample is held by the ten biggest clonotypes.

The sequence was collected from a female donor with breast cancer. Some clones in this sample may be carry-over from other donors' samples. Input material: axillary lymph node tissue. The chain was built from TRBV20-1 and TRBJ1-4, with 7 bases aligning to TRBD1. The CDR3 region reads CSARDPGGAEKLFF. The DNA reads TGCAGTGCTAGAGATCCAGGGGGAGCTGAAAAACTGTTTTTT.